The sequence of this T cell receptor beta chain was determined in a study of OX40 agonist ivuxolimab in advanced cancers. At the level of the whole study: Ivuxolimab, which targeted the costimulatory receptor OX40 (CD134), was an agonistic, fully human IgG2 monoclonal antibody. Intravenous ivuxolimab was administered to patients every 2 weeks at six dose levels: 0.01, 0.1, 0.3, 1.5, 3 and 10 mg/kg. Of the 50 to 55 patients in dose escalation, about 20 had hepatocellular carcinoma, about 15 had melanoma, 9 had renal cell carcinoma and 9 had head and neck cancer. In the dose-escalation cohort, 70% to 85% of patients were male, and the mean age was approximately 60 years, with a range of about 23 to 80. Prior anti-PD-1, anti-PD-L1 or anti-CTLA-4 therapy was permitted, and checkpoint inhibitors had been received by around 40% of dose-escalation patients. Three dose-escalation patients achieved partial responses, one with hepatocellular carcinoma and two with cutaneous melanoma. Peripheral TCRbeta sequencing aimed to test whether ivuxolimab altered TCR sequence diversity and caused clonal T-cell expansion. The paper covers the monotherapy dose-escalation part of the phase I ivuxolimab trial, which included N of about 51 patients.

Genomic DNA was isolated from the sorted cells so that the TCRbeta CDR3 region could be sequenced. The immunoSEQ Assay was used to sequence the TCRbeta CDR3 regions. TCRdb provides this immuneACCESS table in a form limited to in-frame rearrangements. Some clones are lacking; in checked studies, under half of them reflect an unresolved V gene, and why the rest are absent is not known. Recorded for this sample are roughly 130,000 clones; approximately 92% of them occurred a single time. Approximately 0.15% of the sample goes to the ten largest clones. The investigation overall reported the following: Partial responders in the 0.1-3.0 mg/kg groups had among the lowest normalized peripheral clonal expansion, especially among CD8+ T cells. At doses of 0.1 to 3.0 mg/kg, clonal expansion of both CD4+ and CD8+ T cells in blood was seen between baseline and week 6. The antigen specificity of the peripheral T cells that underwent clonal expansion was not determined. Low levels of normalized T-cell clonal expansion were also seen in some nonresponding patients. On average, CD8+ T cells showed more expanded clones than CD4+ T cells after ivuxolimab.

Remarks on this clone: The antigen this receptor binds is unknown. Base-call qualities are not available, and no considerably larger clone is one nucleotide away.

From cysteine to phenylalanine, the CDR3 is 16 amino acids long. This entry keeps only the CDR3 DNA: 48 bases, framed from base 1. Trimming takes 2 bases off V and 8 bases off J; junction bases not matched to a gene: 10. Based on the germline V gene, the CDR1 and CDR2 sequences are ENHRY and SYGVKD. Patients with a history of autoimmune disease or receiving systemic immunosuppression were excluded from the trial. Peripheral blood for TCR sequencing was collected from all dose cohorts at baseline, on cycle 4 day 1, and on cycle 7 day 1. The samples were drawn from a first-in-human, open-label, multicenter phase I dose-escalation trial of ivuxolimab. The trial enrolled adults with locally advanced or metastatic head and neck squamous cell, hepatocellular, melanoma or renal cell carcinoma. Before TCR sequencing, CD4+ T cells and CD8+ T cells from peripheral blood were sorted into separate populations.

The receptor comes from an adult with an advanced solid tumor such as melanoma, head and neck, liver or kidney cancer. The chain employs TRBV10-3 and TRBJ1-4, with 8 middle bases fitting TRBD1. Sequencing was performed on CD4+ or CD8+ T cells sorted from blood, taken in a trial of the OX40 agonist ivuxolimab. The sequence in DNA is TGTGCCATCAGTGAGGCAAGGACAGGGACCGGAGAAAAACTGTTTTTT. This translates into CAISEARTGTGEKLFF.